A selection of T cell receptor beta chains follows, all from one sample in a study of blood T cell repertoires in COVID-19. TCRdb's copy holds only in-frame clones and misses some; the assay was immunoSEQ multiplex PCR. This sample carries 130,000 to 150,000 clones, about four fifths of them seen once, and the ten largest clones take around 10%. The sample was peripheral blood. These receptors came from a woman of 80 years or more in a cohort sampled during active or convalescent COVID-19. The CDR3 runs from the conserved cysteine through the conserved F or W. Each record gives: V gene, J gene, D gene, clone size, CDR3 DNA, CDR3 protein. D genes are given only for firm matches. A clone size is listed for some rows: how often the clone was seen (once, few, many), or a class if it is expanded.

>TRBV13|TRBJ1-3|TRBD1|few
TGTGCCAGCAGCCGAGACAGGGGCGCTGGAAACACCATATATTTT
CASSRDRGAGNTIYF
>TRBV18|TRBJ2-5|TRBD2|-
TGTGCCAGCTCACCTCACATTAGCGGGGGCCAAGAGACCCAGTACTTC
CASSPHISGGQETQYF
>TRBV5-5|TRBJ2-3|TRBD1|-
TGTGCCAGCGGACAGGTCGACACAGATACGCAGTATTTT
CASGQVDTDTQYF
>TRBV6-1|TRBJ1-1|-|-
TGTGCCAGCAGTGATGCAGGGAGGGTGAACACTGAAGCTTTCTTT
CASSDAGRVNTEAFF
>TRBV19|TRBJ2-1|TRBD1|-
TGTGCCAGTAGCAAGGGACAGGGCCTCCACATCGAGCAGTTCTTC
CASSKGQGLHIEQFF
>TRBV2|TRBJ1-1|-|-
TGTGCCAGCAGCGGGACAATGAACACTGAAGCTTTCTTT
CASSGTMNTEAFF
>TRBV6-1|TRBJ1-4|-|-
TGTGCCAGCAGTGAAGCATCGGGGTTTGGAGAAAAACTGTTTTTT
CASSEASGFGEKLFF
>TRBV7-3|TRBJ2-1|-|-
TGTGCCAGCAGCCCCTCCCCAATACTAAGCTCCTACAATGAGCAGTTCTTC
CASSPSPILSSYNEQFF
>TRBV6-2/TRBV6-3|TRBJ1-2|-|-
TGTGCCAGCAGTTACGTCGTTAACTATGGCTACACCTTC
CASSYVVNYGYTF
>TRBV19|TRBJ2-5|-|once
TGTGCCAGTAGTATCTTCATGGCCACGGGGGTGGTGACCCAGTACTTC
CASSIFMATGVVTQYF
>TRBV7-9|TRBJ2-2|-|-
TGTGCCAGCAGCTTGGGGGCTTCGAACACCGGGGAGCTGTTTTTT
CASSLGASNTGELFF
>TRBV7-2|TRBJ2-2|TRBD1|-
TGTGCCACCGTTGACAGGGGCACCGGGGAGCTGTTTTTT
CATVDRGTGELFF
>TRBV19|TRBJ2-3|-|-
TGTGCCAGTAGTATAGAGCCTACTAGCACAGATACGCAGTATTTT
CASSIEPTSTDTQYF
>TRBV28|TRBJ2-4|-|-
TGTGCCAGCAGTTCCCCAGGACAGCGGTTAGCCAAAAACATTCAGTACTTC
CASSSPGQRLAKNIQYF
>TRBV10-3|TRBJ2-7|TRBD1|-
TGTGCCATCAGCAACCTTGGACAGGGGGGGCCCTACGAGCAGTACTTC
CAISNLGQGGPYEQYF
>TRBV19|TRBJ1-1|-|-
TGTGCCAGTAGTACGCCTACGGGTGAAGCTTTCTTT
CASSTPTGEAFF
>TRBV5-8|TRBJ1-1|-|few
TGTGCCAGCAGCTTGGTTGACAGTATTATGAACACTGAAGCTTTCTTT
CASSLVDSIMNTEAFF
>TRBV7-8|TRBJ2-7|-|-
TGTGCCAGCAGCGACGAAACGGGTTTCTACGAGCAGTACTTC
CASSDETGFYEQYF
>TRBV6-5|TRBJ1-4|-|-
TGTGCCAGTAGGAGAGGGGGGACTATTGAAAAACTGTTTTTT
CASRRGGTIEKLFF